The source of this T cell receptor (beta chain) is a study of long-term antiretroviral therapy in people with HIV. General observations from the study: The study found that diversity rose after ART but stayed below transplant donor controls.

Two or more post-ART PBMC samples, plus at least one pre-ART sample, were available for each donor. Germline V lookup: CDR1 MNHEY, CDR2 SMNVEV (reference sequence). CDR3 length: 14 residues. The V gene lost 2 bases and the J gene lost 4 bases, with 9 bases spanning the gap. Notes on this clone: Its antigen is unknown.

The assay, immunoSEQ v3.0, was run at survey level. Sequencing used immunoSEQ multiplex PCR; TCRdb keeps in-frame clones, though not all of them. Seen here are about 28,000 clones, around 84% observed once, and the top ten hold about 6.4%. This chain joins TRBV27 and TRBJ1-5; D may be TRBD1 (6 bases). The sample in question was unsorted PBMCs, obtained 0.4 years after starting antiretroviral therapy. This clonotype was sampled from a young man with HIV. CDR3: CASSLMQGNQPQHF. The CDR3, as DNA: TGTGCCAGCAGTTTAATGCAGGGGAATCAGCCCCAGCATTTT.